Reported below is one TCR beta chain. Its antigen remains undetermined. No base quality information exists; no much larger clone differs at one position. The CDR3 regions of human TCRbeta chains were analyzed by immunosequencing. In the source study's methods: Repertoire TCRs were checked for matches against a reference library of SARS-CoV-2-specific TCRs that had been generated using the MIRA antigen-specificity platform. Breadth meant the fraction of unique TCRs that were SARS-CoV-2-associated, whereas depth meant the fraction of total T cells that were SARS-CoV-2-associated. Using the MIRA data, each spike-specific TCR was mapped to the spike region that the TCR reacts to and placed in a CD4 or CD8 class. Log10-transformed breadth and depth values were compared by one-way ANOVA with Sidak's multiple comparisons tests. TCRdb took this table from immuneACCESS and kept in-frame rearrangements with V and J called. Such tables lack part of the clones; where checked against another copy, unresolved V genes explain under half of the gap, and the rest is unexplained. From that table come the V and J calls and clone size; the DNA was used to work out D and trimming. The sample profile shows roughly 200,000 clones; under 95% of them were found once. The top ten constitute around 1% of the sample.

This specimen comes from a study of T cell responses to AZD1222 COVID-19 vaccine (dated by TCRdb to the early 2020s). Broadly, across the study: TCR sequencing was performed for fewer than 250 trial participants, of whom some 200 were given two doses of AZD1222 and approximately 25 were given two doses of MenACWY control vaccine. Enrollment into the trials was organized by age into subgroups of 18-55, 56-69 and 70-plus years, and those subgroups contained roughly 150, 30 and 60 TCR-sequenced participants, respectively. Results and caveats for the whole study, not just this receptor: Spike-specific TCR breadth and depth rose significantly after two AZD1222 doses compared with day 0 and with MenACWY recipients. Participants were mostly white British and included more females than males, and it was suggested by the authors that clonal diversity may have been underestimated. Nearly half of unique spike-specific TCRs reportedly recognized epitopes outside regions mutated in the B.1.351 and B.1.1.7 variants. CD4 TCRs associated with the vaccine covered the entire spike protein, and the dominant responses were in regions 160-218 and 743-854. Conclusions about previously exposed vaccinees were limited because only 5 or 6 AZD1222 recipients were SARS-CoV-2 seropositive at baseline. The 56-69-year group was small, and its depth increase did not reach significance, likely because of low power. Because no samples from the day 14 peak response were available, repertoires could be characterized only after the peak T cell response.

Reading the germline V gene (reference sequence) gives CDR1 LNHNV and CDR2 YYDKDF. The V and J ends are trimmed by 1 base and 6 bases, leaving 16 bases between them. The CDR3 covers 15 residues, taking in both the cysteine and the phenylalanine. Just the 45-base CDR3 DNA is kept, in frame starting at base 1. This sample's time point label indicates: baseline before first vaccination. The label giving this sample's treatment or condition can be read as: meningococcal conjugate vaccine given as trial control. Samples from vaccinated people were obtained from the UK trials COV001 and COV002, which included a single-blind randomized controlled phase 2/3 trial of AZD1222 (ChAdOx1 nCoV-19) in healthy adults. For TCRbeta chain sequencing, PBMC samples from trial participants were taken at day 0 and at day 28 after the second dose.

The sample was peripheral blood, taken on day 0 of MenACWY control vaccination. The chain couples TRBV15 to TRBJ2-7; D gene: possibly TRBD1, on 5 matching bases. This receptor was obtained from an adult in good health. In nucleotides, the sequence is TGTGCCACCAGCAGAGTGGTAGGGGCGCCTGGCGAGCAGTACTTC. Translated, it gives CATSRVVGAPGEQYF.